The 8 T cell receptor beta chains presented below share a single source sample, sequenced in a study of shared clonotypes between healthy human individuals. Only in-frame clones appear in the TCRdb table, and some are missing; sequencing was by immunoSEQ multiplex PCR. The table has approximately 2.4 million clones, about 94% seen once. The sample consisted of naive CD4+ T cells sorted from blood. The subset denotes: CD45RA+ positively selected. These receptors came from a man between 18 and 29 years old in good health.

This sequence joins TRBV5-4 and TRBJ2-5, with 13 bases lining up with TRBD2. The germline V gene has CDR1 SGHNT and CDR2 YYREEE (reference sequence). This CDR3 is built from 16 residues. After removal of 4 bases from V and 4 bases from J, the junction contained 7 bases not matched to a gene. The DNA of the CDR3 is TGTGCCAGCAGCCTACGGACTAGCGGGAGAGTAGAGACCCAGTACTTC. This codes for CASSLRTSGRVETQYF.

This clone was recorded once. This chain joins TRBV2 and TRBJ1-2; D may be TRBD1 (5 bases). Germline CDR1 reads SNHLY; CDR2 reads FYNNEI. Trimming pared 4 bases from V and 0 bases from J, leaving 12 bases between. The CDR3 consists of 15 residues. Here the CDR3 reads CASSGTTAPNYGYTF. In nucleotides, the CDR3 is TGTGCCAGCAGTGGGACGACAGCCCCTAACTATGGCTACACCTTC. Variable domain in full (rest from reference TRBV2 and TRBJ1-2): EPEVTQTPSHQVTQMGQEVILRCVPISNHLYFYWYRQILGQKVEFLVSFYNNEISEKSEIFDDQFSVERPDGSNFTLKIRSTKLEDSAMYFCASSGTTAPNYGYTFGSGTRLTVV.

Here the CDR3 DNA reads TGTGCCAGCGCGGGCAGGGCTTACTCCTACGAGCAGTACTTC. It yields the protein CASAGRAYSYEQYF. V is TRBV28 and J is TRBJ2-7; D possibly uses TRBD1 or TRBD2 (5 bases each). Trimming pared 8 bases from V and 0 bases from J, leaving 14 bases between. The CDR3 covers 14 residues. Germline V lookup: CDR1 MDHEN, CDR2 SYDVKM.

The chain employs TRBV6-1 and TRBJ2-7, with D possibly being TRBD1 (7 bases). CDR1 is MNHNS, CDR2 SASEGT, per germline. The CDR3 contains 13 residues. Trimming stripped 1 base from V and 7 bases from J, with 11 bases between. The CDR3 loop reads CASSEEQGGEQYF. In DNA, the CDR3 is TGTGCCAGCAGTGAAGAGCAGGGGGGAGAGCAGTACTTC.

J is TRBJ1-6 and V is TRBV9; D may be TRBD1 (5 bases). The CDR3 contains 16 residues. Trimming removed 4 bases at V and 5 bases at J, with 16 bases between. Germline CDR1 SGDLS, CDR2 YYNGEE. The DNA of the CDR3 is TGTGCCAGCAGCCCCTTCGGGGGGGGTGATAATTCACCCCTCCACTTT. Its protein is CASSPFGGGDNSPLHF.

J is TRBJ2-1 and V is TRBV7-9; a weak D match, TRBD2 (6 bases). The CDR3 consists of 14 residues. Trimming took off 5 bases at V and 8 bases at J, with 16 bases between the two ends. Germline V gives CDR1 SEHNR, CDR2 FQNEAQ (reference sequence). The CDR3 sequence: CASSERGGRDEQFF. CDR3 sequence (DNA): TGTGCCAGCAGCGAGCGTGGAGGGAGAGATGAGCAGTTCTTC.

As for this clone: An end of the junction differs from the germline gene, which may be a read error. In the same sample, other DNA sequences code for this CDR3. The chain is built from TRBV29-1 and TRBJ1-1; 8 bases agree with TRBD1. CDR1 and CDR2 (germline): SQVTM, ANQGSEA. The CDR3 is made up of 14 amino acids. CDR3 sequence reads: CSVQETGTGTEAFF. The CDR3 DNA reads as TGCAGCGTTCAAGAGACAGGGACAGGCACTGAAGCTTTCTTT.

For this clone: This specimen includes other DNA sequences encoding the same CDR3. The CDR3 here is CAWSVSRGSYEQYF. As DNA, the CDR3 is TGTGCCTGGAGTGTAAGTCGGGGTTCCTACGAGCAGTACTTC. This sequence joins TRBV30 and TRBJ2-7; TRBD2 might be the D (5 bases). This CDR3 is 14 amino acids long. Germline CDR1 is GTSNPN and CDR2 is SVGIG (reference sequence). Deletions cut 0 bases from V and 1 base from J, with 10 bases between.